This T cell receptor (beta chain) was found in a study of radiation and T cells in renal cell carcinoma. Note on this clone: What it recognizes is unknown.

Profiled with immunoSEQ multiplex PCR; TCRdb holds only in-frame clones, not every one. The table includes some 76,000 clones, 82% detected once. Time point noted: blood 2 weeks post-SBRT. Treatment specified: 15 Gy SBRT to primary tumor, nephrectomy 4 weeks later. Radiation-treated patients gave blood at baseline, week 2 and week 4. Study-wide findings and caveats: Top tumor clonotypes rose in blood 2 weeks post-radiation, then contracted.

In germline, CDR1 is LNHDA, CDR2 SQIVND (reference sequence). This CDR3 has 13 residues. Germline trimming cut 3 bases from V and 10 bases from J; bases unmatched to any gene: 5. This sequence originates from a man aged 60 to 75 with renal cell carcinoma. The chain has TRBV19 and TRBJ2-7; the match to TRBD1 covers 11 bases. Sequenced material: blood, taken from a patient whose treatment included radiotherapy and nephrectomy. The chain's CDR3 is CASSMGQGDRQYF. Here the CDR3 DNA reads TGTGCCAGTAGTATGGGACAGGGGGACCGACAGTACTTC.